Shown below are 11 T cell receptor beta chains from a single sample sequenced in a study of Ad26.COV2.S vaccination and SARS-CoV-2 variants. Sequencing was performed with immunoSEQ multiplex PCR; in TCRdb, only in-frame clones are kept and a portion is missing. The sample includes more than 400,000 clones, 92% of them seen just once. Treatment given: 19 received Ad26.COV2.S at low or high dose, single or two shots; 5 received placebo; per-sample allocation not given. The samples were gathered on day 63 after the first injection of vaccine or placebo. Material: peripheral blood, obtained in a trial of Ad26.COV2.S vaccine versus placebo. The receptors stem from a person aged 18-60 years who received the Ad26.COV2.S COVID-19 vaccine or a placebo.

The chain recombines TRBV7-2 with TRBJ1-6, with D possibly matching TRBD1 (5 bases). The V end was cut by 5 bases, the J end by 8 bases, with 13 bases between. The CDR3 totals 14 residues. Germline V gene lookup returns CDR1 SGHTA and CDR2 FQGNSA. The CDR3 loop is CASSPGRTYSPLHF. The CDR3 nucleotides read TGTGCCAGCAGCCCGGGACGGACTTATTCACCCCTCCACTTT. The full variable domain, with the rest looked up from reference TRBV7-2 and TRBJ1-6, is GAGVSQSPSNKVTEKGKDVELRCDPISGHTALYWYRQSLGQGLEFLIYFQGNSAPDKSGLPSDRFSAERTGGSVSTLTIQRTQQEDSAVYLCASSPGRTYSPLHFGNGTRLTVT.

CDR3 nucleotides: TGCGCCAGCAGCCACTCGACCGCGGGGGGCTATGGCTACACCTTC. Translation: CASSHSTAGGYGYTF. The chain joins TRBV4-3 to TRBJ1-2; D is perhaps TRBD1 (5 bases). The germline gives CDR1 LGHNA, CDR2 YSLEER. The CDR3 loop spans 15 amino acids. The V and J ends lost 3 bases and 4 bases respectively, with 15 bases between them.

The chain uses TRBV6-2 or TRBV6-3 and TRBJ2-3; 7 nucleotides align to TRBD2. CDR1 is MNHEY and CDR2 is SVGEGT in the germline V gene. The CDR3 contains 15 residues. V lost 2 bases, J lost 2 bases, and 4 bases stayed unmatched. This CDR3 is CASSYLLADTDTQYF. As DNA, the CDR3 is TGTGCCAGCAGTTACCTCCTAGCGGACACAGATACGCAGTATTTT.

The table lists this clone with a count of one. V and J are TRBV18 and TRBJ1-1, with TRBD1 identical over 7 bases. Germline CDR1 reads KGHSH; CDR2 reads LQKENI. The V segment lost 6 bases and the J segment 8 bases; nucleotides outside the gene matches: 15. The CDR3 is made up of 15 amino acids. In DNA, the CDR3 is TGTGCCAGCTCCAACTCCGACAGGGCCGGGTCCGAAGCTTTCTTT. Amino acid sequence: CASSNSDRAGSEAFF.

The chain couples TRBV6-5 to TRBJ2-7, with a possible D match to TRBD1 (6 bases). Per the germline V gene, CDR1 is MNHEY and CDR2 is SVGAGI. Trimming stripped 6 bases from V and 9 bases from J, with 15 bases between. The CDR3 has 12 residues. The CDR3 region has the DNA TGTGCCAGCAGGTACCCGGGACAAAGGCAGTACTTC. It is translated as CASRYPGQRQYF.

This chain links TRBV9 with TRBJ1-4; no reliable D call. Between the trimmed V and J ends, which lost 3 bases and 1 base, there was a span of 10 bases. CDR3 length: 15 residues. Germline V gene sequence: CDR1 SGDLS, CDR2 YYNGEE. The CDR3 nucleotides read TGTGCCAGCAGCGCTGGGGAGGAAACTAATGAAAAACTGTTTTTT. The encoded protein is CASSAGEETNEKLFF.

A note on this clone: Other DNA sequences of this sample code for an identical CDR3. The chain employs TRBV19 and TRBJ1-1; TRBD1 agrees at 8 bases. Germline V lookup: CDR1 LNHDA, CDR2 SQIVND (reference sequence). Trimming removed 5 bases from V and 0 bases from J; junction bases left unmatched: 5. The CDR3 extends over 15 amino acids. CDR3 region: CASSPRQGLNTEAFF. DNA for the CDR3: TGTGCCAGTAGTCCCAGACAGGGGCTGAACACTGAAGCTTTCTTT.

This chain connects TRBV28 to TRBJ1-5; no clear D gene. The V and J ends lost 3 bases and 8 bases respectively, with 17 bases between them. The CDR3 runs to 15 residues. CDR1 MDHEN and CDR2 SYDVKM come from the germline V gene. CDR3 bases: TGTGCCAGCAGTTTGGGAGGTCCCCCGAAAAAGCCCCAGCATTTT. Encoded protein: CASSLGGPPKKPQHF.

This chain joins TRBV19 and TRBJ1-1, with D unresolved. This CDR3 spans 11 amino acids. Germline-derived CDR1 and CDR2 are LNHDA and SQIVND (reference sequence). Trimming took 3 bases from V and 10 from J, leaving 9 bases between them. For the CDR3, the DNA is TGTGCCAGTAGTATCAGTTTGTCAGCTTTCTTT. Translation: CASSISLSAFF.

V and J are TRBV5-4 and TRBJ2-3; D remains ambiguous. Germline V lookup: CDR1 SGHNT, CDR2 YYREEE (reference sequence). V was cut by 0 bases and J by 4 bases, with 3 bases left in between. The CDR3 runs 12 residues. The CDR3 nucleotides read TGTGCCAGCAGCTTGGCCTCAGATACGCAGTATTTT. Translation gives CASSLASDTQYF.

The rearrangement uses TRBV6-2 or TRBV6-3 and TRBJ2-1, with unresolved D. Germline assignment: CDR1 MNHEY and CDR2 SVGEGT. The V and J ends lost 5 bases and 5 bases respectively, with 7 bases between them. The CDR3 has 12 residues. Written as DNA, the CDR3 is TGTGCCAGCAGTCCCGCGAACAATGAGCAGTTCTTC. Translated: CASSPANNEQFF.